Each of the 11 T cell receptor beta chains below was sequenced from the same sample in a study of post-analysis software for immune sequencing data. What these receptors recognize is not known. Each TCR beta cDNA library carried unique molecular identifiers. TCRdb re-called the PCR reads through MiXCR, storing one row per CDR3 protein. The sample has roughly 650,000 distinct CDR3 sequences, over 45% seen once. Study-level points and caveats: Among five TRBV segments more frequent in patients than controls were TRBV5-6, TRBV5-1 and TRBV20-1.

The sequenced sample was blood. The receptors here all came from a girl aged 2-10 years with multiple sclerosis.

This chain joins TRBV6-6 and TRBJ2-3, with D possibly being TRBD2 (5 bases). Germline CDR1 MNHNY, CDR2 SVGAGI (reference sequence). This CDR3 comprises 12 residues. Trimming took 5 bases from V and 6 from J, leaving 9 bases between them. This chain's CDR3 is CASSKLGDTQYF. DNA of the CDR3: TGTGCCAGCAGTAAACTAGGGGATACGCAGTATTTT.

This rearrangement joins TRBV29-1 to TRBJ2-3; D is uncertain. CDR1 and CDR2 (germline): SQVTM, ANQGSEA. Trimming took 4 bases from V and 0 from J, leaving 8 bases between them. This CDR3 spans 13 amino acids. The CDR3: CSVGAESTDTQYF. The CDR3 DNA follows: TGCAGCGTTGGGGCCGAGAGCACAGATACGCAGTATTTT.

CDR3 DNA sequence: TGCAGTGCTAGCAAGCCTAGCGGGAGGGCCCCAGATACGCAGTATTTT. Its protein is CSASKPSGRAPDTQYF. The genes are TRBV20-1 and TRBJ2-3; TRBD2 matches at 12 bases. The germline CDR1 and CDR2 sequences are DFQATT and SNEGSKA (reference sequence). The CDR3 covers 16 residues. V lost 3 bases to trimming and J lost 4 bases; unmatched junction nucleotides: 8.

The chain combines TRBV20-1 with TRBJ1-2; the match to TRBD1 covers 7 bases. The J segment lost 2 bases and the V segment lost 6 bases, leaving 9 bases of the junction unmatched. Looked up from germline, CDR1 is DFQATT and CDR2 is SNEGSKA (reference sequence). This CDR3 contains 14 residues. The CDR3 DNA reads TGCAGTGCCCCGATAACAGGGGCAAACTATGGCTACACCTTC. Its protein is CSAPITGANYGYTF.

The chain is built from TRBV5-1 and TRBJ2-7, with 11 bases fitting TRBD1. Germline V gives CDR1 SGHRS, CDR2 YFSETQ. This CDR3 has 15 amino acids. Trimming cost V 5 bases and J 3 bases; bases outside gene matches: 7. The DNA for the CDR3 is TGCGCCAGCAGGGGACAGGGGGGGATAATCTACGAGCAGTACTTC. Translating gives CASRGQGGIIYEQYF. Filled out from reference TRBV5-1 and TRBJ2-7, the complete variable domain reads KAGVTQTPRYLIKTRGQQVTLSCSPISGHRSVSWYQQTPGQGLQFLFEYFSETQRNKGNFPGRFSGRQFSNSRSEMNVSTLELGDSALYLCASRGQGGIIYEQYFGPGTRLTVT.

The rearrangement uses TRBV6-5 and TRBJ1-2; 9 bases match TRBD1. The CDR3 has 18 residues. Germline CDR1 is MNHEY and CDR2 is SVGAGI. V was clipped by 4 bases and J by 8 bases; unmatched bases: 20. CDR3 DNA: TGTGCCAGCAGTTCCCTCCGGGACAGGGTGTTTCTCCCAAGAGGCTACACCTTC. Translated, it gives CASSSLRDRVFLPRGYTF.

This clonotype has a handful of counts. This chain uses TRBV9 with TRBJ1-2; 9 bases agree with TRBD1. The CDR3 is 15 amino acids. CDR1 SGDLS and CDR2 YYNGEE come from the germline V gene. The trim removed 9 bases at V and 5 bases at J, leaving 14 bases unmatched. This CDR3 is CATAPGQGIGYGYTF. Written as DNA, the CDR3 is TGTGCCACCGCGCCCGGACAGGGGATAGGATATGGCTACACCTTC.

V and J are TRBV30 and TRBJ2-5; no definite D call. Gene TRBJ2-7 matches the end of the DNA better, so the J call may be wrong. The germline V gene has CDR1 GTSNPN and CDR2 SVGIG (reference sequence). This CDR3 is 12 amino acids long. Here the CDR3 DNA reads TGTGCCTGGAGTGTAGAAGTCTACGAGCAGTACTTC. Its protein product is CAWSVEVYEQYF.

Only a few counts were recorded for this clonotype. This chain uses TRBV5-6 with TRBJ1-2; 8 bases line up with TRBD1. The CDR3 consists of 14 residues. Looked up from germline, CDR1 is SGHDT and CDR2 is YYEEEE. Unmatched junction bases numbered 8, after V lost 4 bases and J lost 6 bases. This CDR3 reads CASSVDRGSHGYTF. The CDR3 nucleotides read TGTGCCAGCAGCGTCGACAGGGGATCGCATGGCTACACCTTC.

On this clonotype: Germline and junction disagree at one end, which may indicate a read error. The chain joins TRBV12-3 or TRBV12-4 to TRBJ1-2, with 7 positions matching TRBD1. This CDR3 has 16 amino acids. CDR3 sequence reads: CVSSLEGGQTTYGYTF. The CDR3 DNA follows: TGTGTCAGCAGTTTAGAAGGGGGACAGACTACCTATGGCTACACCTTC.

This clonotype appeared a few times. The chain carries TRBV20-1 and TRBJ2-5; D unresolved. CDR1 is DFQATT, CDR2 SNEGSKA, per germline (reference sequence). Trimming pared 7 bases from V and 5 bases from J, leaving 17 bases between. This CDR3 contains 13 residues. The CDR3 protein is CSGHDRHRETQYF. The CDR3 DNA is TGCAGTGGCCACGATCGGCATCGGGAGACCCAGTACTTC.